One sample yielded the 21 T cell receptor beta chains listed below, sequenced in a study of regulatory T cells in long-lasting Graves disease. Indicated time point: persistent/refractory GD, antithyroid drugs over 5 years with positive TRAb. RNA extracted from PBMCs served as the sequencing template. Building of the TCR beta libraries involved iRepertoire HTBI primers and Arm-PCR of CDR3 regions. TCRdb reanalysed the multiplex PCR reads using MiXCR and keeps one entry per CDR3 protein. Here the sample spans some 470,000 distinct CDR3 sequences, about 22% being singletons. The sequenced sample was peripheral blood mononuclear cells (PBMCs), obtained when the disease was refractory, from a patient treated with antithyroid drugs. These receptors all stem from a female donor with Graves disease.

In this sample, this clonotype turned up many times. The chain couples TRBV12-3 or TRBV12-4 to TRBJ2-5; 7 bases line up with TRBD2. The CDR3 has 15 amino acids. Unmatched junction bases numbered 11, after V lost 5 bases and J lost 5 bases. CDR3 sequence: CASSPGTTGWETQYF. CDR3 sequence (DNA): TGTGCCAGCAGTCCTGGGACTACAGGATGGGAGACCCAGTACTTC.

V usage is TRBV12-5 and J usage is TRBJ2-3, with no clear D. Germline V gives CDR1 LGHNT, CDR2 FRNRAP. The CDR3 covers 18 residues. Trimming removed 2 bases at V and 3 bases at J, with 21 bases between. This chain's CDR3 is CASGLTAALLLHTDTQYF. The CDR3 nucleotides read TGTGCTAGTGGTTTGACCGCGGCCCTCCTACTCCATACAGATACGCAGTATTTT.

This clonotype was seen ten or more times. The chain links TRBV10-3 to TRBJ1-5; D is possibly TRBD1 (5 bases). The CDR3 covers 15 residues. Germline V gene sequence: CDR1 ENHRY, CDR2 SYGVKD. V was pared by 3 bases and J by 2 bases, with 11 bases between. This CDR3 is CAISDRQMGNQPQHF. CDR3 nucleotides: TGTGCCATCAGTGATAGACAGATGGGCAATCAGCCCCAGCATTTT.

This clonotype was found many times. This sequence joins TRBV5-1 and TRBJ1-2; D might be TRBD1 (5 bases). Germline values: CDR1 SGHRS, CDR2 YFSETQ. This CDR3 spans 13 amino acids. Trimming left V 3 bases short and J 11 bases short, with 17 bases between. The CDR3 DNA follows: TGCGCCAGCAGCTCAATCCAACCCAGGGCTTACACCTTC. Translated: CASSSIQPRAYTF.

A single count supports this clonotype. The chain employs TRBV20-1 and TRBJ1-4; D remains unclear. Trimming stripped 3 bases from V and 5 bases from J, with 10 bases between. This CDR3 spans 13 amino acids. The germline V gene encodes CDR1 DFQATT and CDR2 SNEGSKA (reference sequence). CDR3 coding DNA: TGCAGTGCTAGCCCACACTCGAATGAAAAACTGTTTTTT. This translates into CSASPHSNEKLFF.

This clonotype was detected a few times. The CDR3, as DNA: TGCAGCGTTTCTCCTTGGGTAGCGGGGTACACAGATACGCAGTATTTT. It specifies CSVSPWVAGYTDTQYF. The chain has TRBV29-1 and TRBJ2-3; TRBD2 matches at 8 bases. V lost 5 bases, J lost 2 bases, and 12 bases stayed unmatched. Germline assignment: CDR1 SQVTM and CDR2 ANQGSEA. The CDR3 is made up of 16 amino acids.

This clonotype was seen a handful of times. V and J are TRBV7-2 and TRBJ1-2, with D uncertain. Trimming cost V 5 bases and J 4 bases, with 17 bases left between them. The CDR3 contains 15 residues. Germline V gene data show CDR1 as SGHTA and CDR2 as FQGNSA. Here the CDR3 reads CASSPGLLGGYGYTF. CDR3 DNA: TGTGCCAGCAGCCCCGGACTCCTCGGCGGCTATGGCTACACCTTC.

The V and J genes are TRBV5-5 and TRBJ1-2, with D possibly being TRBD1 (5 bases). The germline CDR1 and CDR2 sequences are SGHKS and YYEKEE (reference sequence). Trimming stripped 2 bases from V and 8 bases from J, with 31 bases between. The CDR3 is 19 amino acids. CDR3 amino acids: CASSLSWSRGPWGIKGYTF. In DNA form, the CDR3 reads TGTGCCAGCAGCTTATCCTGGTCGCGGGGACCGTGGGGCATTAAGGGCTACACCTTC. The full variable domain, in which reference TRBV5-5 and TRBJ1-2 provide the parts outside the CDR3, is DAGVTQSPTHLIKTRGQQVTLRCSPISGHKSVSWYQQVLGQGPQFIFQYYEKEERGRGNFPDRFSARQFPNYSSELNVNALLLGDSALYLCASSLSWSRGPWGIKGYTFGSGTRLTVV.

There are a few counts of this clonotype. This chain joins TRBV7-3 and TRBJ2-2, with D maybe TRBD1 (5 bases). Germline CDR1 and CDR2: SGHTA and FQGTGA. This CDR3 is built from 13 residues. Trimming left V 5 bases short and J 7 bases short, with 11 bases between. CDR3: CASSTQGGGELFF. DNA for the CDR3: TGTGCCAGCAGCACGCAGGGCGGCGGGGAGCTGTTTTTT.

The chain joins TRBV7-3 to TRBJ1-3; possibly TRBD1 for D (6 bases). Trimming removed 2 bases from V and 2 bases from J, with 16 bases in between. Germline V CDR1 and CDR2: SGHTA, FQGTGA. The CDR3 has 17 amino acids. The CDR3 is CASSLAPPHRAGNTIYF. For the CDR3, the DNA is TGTGCCAGCAGCTTAGCCCCCCCCCACAGGGCTGGAAACACCATATATTTT.

The chain combines TRBV28 with TRBJ2-1, with no clear D. Germline V gene lookup returns CDR1 MDHEN and CDR2 SYDVKM. The CDR3 covers 14 residues. Between the trimmed V and J ends, which lost 5 bases and 4 bases, there was a span of 12 bases. DNA for the CDR3: TGTGCCAGCAGTCTTCTTAGTTCATACAATGAGCAGTTCTTC. Its translation: CASSLLSSYNEQFF.

The chain uses TRBV20-1 and TRBJ1-1, with unresolved D. Germline V gives CDR1 DFQATT, CDR2 SNEGSKA (reference sequence). The ends were cut back, 4 bases at V and 2 bases at J, with 8 bases in the middle. The CDR3 is 12 amino acids. The CDR3 sequence is CSATGGNTEAFF. DNA of the CDR3: TGCAGTGCTACTGGAGGAAACACTGAAGCTTTCTTT.

This clonotype was picked up a small number of times. The chain carries TRBV10-3 and TRBJ2-7, with D tentatively TRBD1 (6 bases). Germline lookup yields CDR1 ENHRY and CDR2 SYGVKD. Trimming took off 10 bases at V and 1 base at J, with 14 bases between the two ends. The CDR3 has 13 amino acids. Here the CDR3 reads CATRQDNSYEQYF. The DNA of the CDR3 is TGTGCCACAAGACAGGACAATTCCTACGAGCAGTACTTC.

This clonotype was seen a few times. The rearrangement joins TRBV28 to TRBJ1-2; TRBD1 is a possible D gene (5 bases). CDR3 length: 14 residues. The V end was cut by 5 bases, the J end by 0 bases, with 10 bases between. Germline CDR1 MDHEN, CDR2 SYDVKM. DNA of the CDR3: TGTGCCAGCAGTAAGCAGGGTACTAACTATGGCTACACCTTC. It is translated as CASSKQGTNYGYTF.

For this clonotype: This may stem from a read error, because a much larger clone lies one nucleotide away. As the CDR3 is not closed by the conserved phenylalanine or tryptophan, this likely results from a read error. The chain links TRBV11-2 to TRBJ2-4; a possible D gene is TRBD2 (6 bases). The CDR3 totals 18 residues. The germline V and J ends were trimmed by 1 base and 0 bases, with 16 bases remaining between them. The germline gives CDR1 SGHAT, CDR2 FQNNGV. In DNA form, the CDR3 reads TGTGCCAGCAGCTTAGCGGTGGAGGGCCGAGTAGCCAAAAACATTCAGTACCTC. Residues: CASSLAVEGRVAKNIQYL.

This clonotype was recorded many times. The rearrangement uses TRBV28 and TRBJ1-2; unclear D gene. Germline loops: CDR1 MDHEN, CDR2 SYDVKM. The CDR3 has 14 amino acids. V was trimmed by 4 bases and J by 2 bases, leaving 11 bases between them. The CDR3, as DNA: TGTGCCAGCAGTTCACCTTGGGAGAACTATGGCTACACCTTC. It specifies CASSSPWENYGYTF.

This clonotype has a handful of counts. This chain uses TRBV6-5 with TRBJ2-5; D unclear. The V end lost 2 bases, the J end lost 1 base, and 11 bases lay between the germline ends. CDR3 length: 15 amino acids. Per germline, CDR1 MNHEY and CDR2 SVGAGI. CDR3 nucleotides: TGTGCCAGCAGTTACGTCCCCGGCGTCCAAGAGACCCAGTACTTC. It yields the protein CASSYVPGVQETQYF.

This clonotype was counted ten times or more. The V call is TRBV7-9, the J call TRBJ2-7; D is unclear. The CDR3 spans 14 residues. Germline V gives CDR1 SEHNR, CDR2 FQNEAQ (reference sequence). V was trimmed by 1 base and J by 1 base, leaving 8 bases between them. The CDR3: CASSLVEQSYEQYF. CDR3 nucleotides: TGTGCCAGCAGCTTAGTCGAACAGTCCTACGAGCAGTACTTC.

In this sample, this clonotype turned up a few times. V gene TRBV19 combines with J gene TRBJ1-5; the D is unclear. CDR3 length: 13 amino acids. CDR1 LNHDA and CDR2 SQIVND come from the germline V gene (reference sequence). V was shortened by 0 bases and J by 4 bases, with 4 bases between the two germline ends. Written as DNA, the CDR3 is TGTGCCAGTAGTATAGACGGGAATCAGCCCCAGCATTTT. As protein: CASSIDGNQPQHF.

The chain combines TRBV5-6 with TRBJ2-2, with D possibly TRBD1 on 5 matching bases. Germline V gene lookup returns CDR1 SGHDT and CDR2 YYEEEE. This CDR3 comprises 14 residues. Trimming shortened V by 7 bases and J by 4 bases, and 14 bases separated the two germline ends. The chain's CDR3 is CASSQGWGTGELFF. Written as DNA, the CDR3 is TGTGCCAGCTCGCAGGGCTGGGGCACCGGGGAGCTGTTTTTT.

For this clonotype: A much larger clonotype is one base distant, so this may be a read error. V usage is TRBV11-2 and J usage is TRBJ2-7, with a weak D call TRBD1 (6 bases). V lost 1 base to trimming and J lost 3 bases, with 10 bases between them. From germline, CDR1 is SGHAT and CDR2 FQNNGV. The CDR3 is 14 residues long. CDR3 nucleotide sequence: TGTGCCAGCAGCTTAGCGGCAGGGGACTACGAGCAGTACTTC. Amino acids: CASSLAAGDYEQYF.